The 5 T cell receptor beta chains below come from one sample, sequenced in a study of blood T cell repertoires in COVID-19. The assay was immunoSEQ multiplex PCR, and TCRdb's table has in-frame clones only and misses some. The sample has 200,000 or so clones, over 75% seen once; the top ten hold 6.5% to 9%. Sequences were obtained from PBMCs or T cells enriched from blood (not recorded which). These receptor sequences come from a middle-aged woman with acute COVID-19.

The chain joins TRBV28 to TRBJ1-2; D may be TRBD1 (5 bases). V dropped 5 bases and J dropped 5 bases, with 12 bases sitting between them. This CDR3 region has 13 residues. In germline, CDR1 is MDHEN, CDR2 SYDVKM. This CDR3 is CASSLGTRYGYTF. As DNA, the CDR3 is TGTGCCAGCAGTCTAGGGACTAGGTATGGCTACACCTTC.

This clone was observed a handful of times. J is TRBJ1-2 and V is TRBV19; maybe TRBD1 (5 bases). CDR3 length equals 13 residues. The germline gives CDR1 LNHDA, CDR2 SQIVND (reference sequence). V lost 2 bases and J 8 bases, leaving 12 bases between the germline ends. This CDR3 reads CASSILGVDGYTF. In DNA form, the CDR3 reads TGTGCCAGTAGTATATTAGGGGTCGACGGCTACACCTTC.

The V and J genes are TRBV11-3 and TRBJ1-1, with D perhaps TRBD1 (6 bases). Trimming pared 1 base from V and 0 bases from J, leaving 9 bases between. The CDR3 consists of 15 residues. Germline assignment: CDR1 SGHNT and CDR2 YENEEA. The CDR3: CASSLGTDLNTEAFF. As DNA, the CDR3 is TGTGCCAGCAGCTTAGGGACAGATCTGAACACTGAAGCTTTCTTT.

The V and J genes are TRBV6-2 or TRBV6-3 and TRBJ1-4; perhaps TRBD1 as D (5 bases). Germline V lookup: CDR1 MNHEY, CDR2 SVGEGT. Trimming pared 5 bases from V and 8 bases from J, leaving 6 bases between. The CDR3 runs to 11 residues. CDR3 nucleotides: TGTGCCAGCAGTCGGACAGAAAAACTGTTTTTT. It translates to CASSRTEKLFF.

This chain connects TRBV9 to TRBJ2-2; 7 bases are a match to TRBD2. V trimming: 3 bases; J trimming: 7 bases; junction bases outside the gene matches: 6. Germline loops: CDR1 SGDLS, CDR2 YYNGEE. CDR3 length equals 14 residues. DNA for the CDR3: TGTGCCAGCAGCGAAAGACTAGCAAGCGGGGAGCTGTTTTTT. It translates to CASSERLASGELFF.